This T cell receptor (beta chain) is from a study of blood T cells in healthy people across ages. Then a second PCR, running about 6 to 11 cycles, was carried out with a sample-barcoded 5' primer and a J-beta primer mix. TCRdb fed the 5' RACE reads into MiXCR, producing one record per CDR3 protein. This table has about 570,000 distinct CDR3 sequences, around 27% appearing once. With 2 bases removed from V and 0 bases from J, the gap between germline ends came to 8 bases. The CDR3 runs to 14 residues. Germline values: CDR1 SGHRS, CDR2 YFSETQ. These records were also assigned to another study, of T cells of mothers and their children. As that study records: Three healthy Caucasian mothers, along with their six children, served as the donors. Unrelated mother-child pairs always had slightly, but never significantly, lower normalized overlap than related pairs.

The sequencing sample was made of blood. The V gene is TRBV5-1, the J gene TRBJ2-5; D ambiguous. This TCR was sampled from a boy under 10 years old in good health. CDR3: CASSLRADQETQYF. In nucleotides, the CDR3 is TGCGCCAGCAGCTTAAGGGCAGACCAAGAGACCCAGTACTTC.